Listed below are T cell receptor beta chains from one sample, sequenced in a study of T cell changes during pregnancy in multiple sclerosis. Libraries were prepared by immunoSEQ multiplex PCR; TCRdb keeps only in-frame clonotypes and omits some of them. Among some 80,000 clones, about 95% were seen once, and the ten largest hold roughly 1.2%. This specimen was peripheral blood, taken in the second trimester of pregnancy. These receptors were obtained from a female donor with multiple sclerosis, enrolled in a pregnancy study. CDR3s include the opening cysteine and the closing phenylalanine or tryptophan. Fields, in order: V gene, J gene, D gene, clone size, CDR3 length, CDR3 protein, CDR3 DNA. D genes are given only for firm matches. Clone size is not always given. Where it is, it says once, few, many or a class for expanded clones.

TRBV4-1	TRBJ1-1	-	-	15	CASSQESGRGTEAFF	TGCGCCAGCAGCCAAGAATCCGGCAGGGGAACTGAAGCTTTCTTT
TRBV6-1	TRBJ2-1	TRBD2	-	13	CASSLAANNEQFF	TGTGCCAGCTCCCTAGCGGCAAACAATGAGCAGTTCTTC
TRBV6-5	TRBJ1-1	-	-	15	CASSYTGKRYAEAFF	TGTGCCAGCAGTTACACAGGCAAGCGCTACGCTGAAGCTTTCTTT
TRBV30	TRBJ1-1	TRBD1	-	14	CAWGTGTGYTEAFF	TGTGCCTGGGGAACCGGGACAGGGTACACTGAAGCTTTCTTT
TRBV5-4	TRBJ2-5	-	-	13	CARSEAGRETQYF	TGTGCCAGGTCCGAAGCTGGGCGAGAGACCCAGTACTTC
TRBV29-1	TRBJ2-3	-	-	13	CSVEDSSVDTQYF	TGCAGCGTTGAAGATTCTAGCGTAGATACGCAGTATTTT
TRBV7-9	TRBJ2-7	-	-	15	CASSLNRNPSYEQYF	TGTGCCAGCAGCCTTAACAGGAATCCGTCCTACGAGCAGTACTTC
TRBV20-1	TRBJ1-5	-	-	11	CSATADQPQHF	TGCAGTGCGACAGCTGACCAGCCCCAGCATTTT
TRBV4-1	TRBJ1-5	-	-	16	CASSQDRNRAEQPQHF	TGCGCCAGCAGCCAAGATAGGAACAGGGCCGAACAGCCCCAGCATTTT
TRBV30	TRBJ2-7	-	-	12	CAWSVRRDEQYF	TGTGCCTGGAGTGTAAGGAGGGACGAGCAGTACTTC
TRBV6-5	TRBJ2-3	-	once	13	CASSYEGGGTQYF	TGTGCCAGCAGTTATGAAGGTGGGGGGACGCAGTATTTT
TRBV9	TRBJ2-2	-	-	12	CASGGSPGELFF	TGTGCCAGCGGAGGGAGTCCCGGGGAGCTGTTTTTT
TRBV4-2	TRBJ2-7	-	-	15	CASSQDTGDLYEQYF	TGTGCCAGCAGCCAAGACACGGGGGACCTCTACGAGCAGTACTTC
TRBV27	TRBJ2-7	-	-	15	CASSLSSLGGYEQYF	TGTGCCAGCAGTTTATCGTCGTTGGGGGGCTACGAGCAGTACTTC
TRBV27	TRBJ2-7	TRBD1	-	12	CASRDSPYEQYF	TGTGCCAGCCGGGACAGCCCCTACGAGCAGTACTTC